This T cell receptor (beta chain) was captured by sequencing in a study of T cell clones after liver transplantation. This CDR3 comprises 15 residues. Germline CDR1 MNHNY, CDR2 SVGAGI (reference sequence). The junction had 10 bases not matched to a gene; V was cut back by 5 bases and J by 6 bases. Only in-frame clones appear in the TCRdb table, and some are missing; sequencing was by immunoSEQ multiplex PCR. This table has approximately 5,500 clones, 30% appearing once. TCRbeta sequences of proliferating CFSE-low MLR cells were labeled alloreactive. Worth noting for this clone: Its antigen is still unknown.

This chain uses TRBV6-6 with TRBJ2-1; 7 bases agree with TRBD1. The TCR comes from a human patient who received a liver transplant. A share of the T cells may be of graft donor origin. Sequenced sample: CD4+ T cells from cultured PBMCs. CDR3 coding DNA: TGTGCCAGCAGTAACCGACAGGGACGGGGCAATGAGCAGTTCTTC. Translating gives CASSNRQGRGNEQFF.